These 26 T cell receptor beta chains originate from one sample sequenced in a study of identifying expanded T cells in peripheral blood. The method was immunoSEQ multiplex PCR; TCRdb's version includes in-frame clones alone and lacks a portion of them. This table holds some 72,000 clones, roughly nine tenths found once. Sample: blood. The receptors derive from a person aged 18-70 years in good health.

The chain combines TRBV29-1 with TRBJ2-5; the D gene is possibly TRBD2 (6 bases). The CDR3 runs to 14 residues. V lost 4 bases to trimming and J lost 0 bases, with 12 bases between them. CDR1 and CDR2 (germline): SQVTM, ANQGSEA. CDR3 sequence reads: CSVVSLAHQETQYF. CDR3 nucleotides: TGCAGCGTTGTGTCCCTAGCGCACCAAGAGACCCAGTACTTC.

The J gene is TRBJ2-3, the V gene TRBV9; TRBD1 is a possible D gene (5 bases). Per the germline V gene, CDR1 is SGDLS and CDR2 is YYNGEE. This CDR3 has 15 amino acids. Trimming shortened V by 3 bases and J by 0 bases, and 11 bases separated the two germline ends. The CDR3 bases are TGTGCCAGCAGCGGAGAACAGGATAGCACAGATACGCAGTATTTT. Translated: CASSGEQDSTDTQYF. Full variable domain (outside the CDR3, taken from reference TRBV9 and TRBJ2-3): DSGVTQTPKHLITATGQRVTLRCSPRSGDLSVYWYQQSLDQGLQFLIQYYNGEERAKGNILERFSAQQFPDLHSELNLSSLELGDSALYFCASSGEQDSTDTQYFGPGTRLTVL.

V gene TRBV6-5 combines with J gene TRBJ1-1, with D maybe TRBD1 (5 bases). The V end was cut by 8 bases, the J end by 3 bases, with 13 bases between. Germline V gene lookup returns CDR1 MNHEY and CDR2 SVGAGI. CDR3 length: 13 amino acids. The CDR3 reads CASAPGDYTEAFF. The CDR3 DNA follows: TGTGCCAGCGCCCCGGGGGACTACACTGAAGCTTTCTTT.

This chain joins TRBV19 and TRBJ1-1; the D gene is possibly TRBD1 (5 bases). This CDR3 is built from 13 residues. Between the trimmed V and J ends, which lost 6 bases and 3 bases, there was a span of 11 bases. Germline V gene data show CDR1 as LNHDA and CDR2 as SQIVND (reference sequence). In nucleotides, the CDR3 is TGTGCCAGTAGGGATGGGGGGTACACTGAAGCTTTCTTT. Its translation is CASRDGGYTEAFF. Full variable domain (remainder filled in from reference TRBV19 and TRBJ1-1): DGGITQSPKYLFRKEGQNVTLSCEQNLNHDAMYWYRQDPGQGLRLIYYSQIVNDFQKGDIAEGYSVSREKKESFPLTVTSAQKNPTAFYLCASRDGGYTEAFFGQGTRLTVV.

The chain combines TRBV6-6 with TRBJ1-2; no reliable D call. Germline CDR1 reads MNHNY; CDR2 reads SVGAGI (reference sequence). Between the trimmed V and J ends, which lost 7 bases and 4 bases, there was a span of 10 bases. CDR3 size: 12 residues. CDR3: CASTLNIYGYTF. DNA for the CDR3: TGTGCCAGCACCCTCAACATCTATGGCTACACCTTC.

The chain is built from TRBV7-9 and TRBJ2-7; maybe TRBD1 (5 bases). CDR1 and CDR2 (germline): SEHNR, FQNEAQ (reference sequence). The CDR3 is made up of 12 amino acids. The ends were cut back, 5 bases at V and 4 bases at J, with 9 bases in the middle. CDR3 region: CASSRTPYEQYF. The CDR3 bases are TGTGCCAGCAGCCGGACACCTTACGAGCAGTACTTC.

CDR3 in DNA: TGCGCCAGCAGCCCCGGCCTGAGCATGGGGTTAGGCGAAAACATTCAGTACTTC. Translation: CASSPGLSMGLGENIQYF. The rearrangement uses TRBV5-1 and TRBJ2-4; unclear D gene. Trimming pared 4 bases from V and 5 bases from J, leaving 25 bases between. The CDR3 sequence is 18 residues long. Germline CDR1 is SGHRS and CDR2 is YFSETQ.

The V call is TRBV28, the J call TRBJ1-2, with D perhaps TRBD1 (6 bases). The germline gives CDR1 MDHEN, CDR2 SYDVKM. The CDR3 covers 14 residues. The V end lost 6 bases, the J end lost 3 bases, and 14 bases lay between the germline ends. CDR3 residues: CASSSPDRYYGYTF. The CDR3 DNA sequence: TGTGCCAGCAGCTCCCCTGACAGGTACTATGGCTACACCTTC.

V and J are TRBV28 and TRBJ2-2; unclear D gene. From germline, CDR1 is MDHEN and CDR2 SYDVKM. The CDR3 is 12 amino acids. V lost 3 bases and J 7 bases, leaving 6 bases between the germline ends. The CDR3 DNA follows: TGTGCCAGCAGTTTTTGGGGCGGGGAGCTGTTTTTT. Translation: CASSFWGGELFF.

V and J are TRBV28 and TRBJ2-1; 8 nucleotides align to TRBD2. Looked up from germline, CDR1 is MDHEN and CDR2 is SYDVKM. The CDR3 extends over 16 amino acids. Trimming cost V 2 bases and J 8 bases; bases outside gene matches: 11. The CDR3 DNA reads as TGTGCCAGCAGTTTAGACCCGGGACTAGACGGGTATGAGCAGTTCTTC. Translating it yields CASSLDPGLDGYEQFF.

V gene TRBV18 combines with J gene TRBJ1-2, with 7 nucleotides matching TRBD1. V was clipped by 1 base and J by 4 bases; unmatched bases: 6. The length of the CDR3 is 15 residues. Germline CDR1 KGHSH, CDR2 LQKENI. The CDR3 reads CASSPRQGLTYGYTF. In DNA, the CDR3 is TGTGCCAGCTCACCACGACAGGGTCTTACCTATGGCTACACCTTC.

This chain links TRBV10-3 with TRBJ2-7; 12 bases map to TRBD1. Trimming at V came to 0 bases and at J to 3 bases, leaving 6 bases not matched to a gene. Germline CDR1 reads ENHRY; CDR2 reads SYGVKD. The CDR3 spans 17 residues. In DNA form, the CDR3 reads TGTGCCATCAGTGAGTCGCCGGGACAGGGGGCGTACTACGAGCAGTACTTC. Translation: CAISESPGQGAYYEQYF.

V gene TRBV28 combines with J gene TRBJ2-7; D perhaps matches TRBD1 (6 bases). This CDR3 has 14 amino acids. Deletions cut 6 bases from V and 2 bases from J, with 14 bases between. Germline CDR1 and CDR2: MDHEN and SYDVKM. The CDR3, as DNA: TGTGCCAGCAGCGAGGGGACACAAACCTACGAGCAGTACTTC. The encoded protein is CASSEGTQTYEQYF.

This chain connects TRBV18 to TRBJ1-2; 10 nucleotides align to TRBD1. Trimming cost V 3 bases and J 5 bases; bases outside gene matches: 12. CDR1 is KGHSH and CDR2 is LQKENI in the germline V gene. This CDR3 spans 17 amino acids. CDR3 nucleotide sequence: TGTGCCAGCTCACCCGGGCTATTAGGACAGGGGGATTATGGCTACACCTTC. The encoded protein is CASSPGLLGQGDYGYTF.

This clone showed up just once. The chain couples TRBV5-1 to TRBJ2-3; 10 bases agree with TRBD1. The CDR3 length is 14 residues. CDR1 SGHRS and CDR2 YFSETQ come from the germline V gene. V lost 4 bases, J lost 6 bases, and 5 bases stayed unmatched. CDR3 in amino acids: CASSRGTGEDTQYF. The CDR3, as DNA: TGCGCCAGCAGCCGGGGGACAGGGGAGGATACGCAGTATTTT.

This rearrangement joins TRBV7-9 to TRBJ2-1, with TRBD1 as a possible D gene (5 bases). V lost 5 bases and J 4 bases, leaving 15 bases between the germline ends. The CDR3 runs to 15 residues. The germline V gene encodes CDR1 SEHNR and CDR2 FQNEAQ (reference sequence). CDR3 protein: CASSPSRGGYNEQFF. DNA of the CDR3: TGTGCCAGCAGCCCATCTAGGGGTGGATACAATGAGCAGTTCTTC.

This CDR3 reads CASSVSGASETQYF. CDR3 DNA: TGTGCCAGTAGTGTTAGCGGGGCGTCGGAGACCCAGTACTTC. The rearrangement links TRBV19 to TRBJ2-5; TRBD2 aligns across 8 bases. CDR1 LNHDA and CDR2 SQIVND come from the germline V gene (reference sequence). This CDR3 region has 14 residues. V shed 5 bases and J 5 bases; nucleotides not matched to a gene: 7. Full variable domain (outside the CDR3, taken from reference TRBV19 and TRBJ2-5): DGGITQSPKYLFRKEGQNVTLSCEQNLNHDAMYWYRQDPGQGLRLIYYSQIVNDFQKGDIAEGYSVSREKKESFPLTVTSAQKNPTAFYLCASSVSGASETQYFGPGTRLLVL.

The chain recombines TRBV7-3 with TRBJ2-1; TRBD2 aligns across 12 bases. The CDR3 spans 17 residues. V trimming: 3 bases; J trimming: 1 base; junction bases outside the gene matches: 4. Germline V lookup: CDR1 SGHTA, CDR2 FQGTGA. As DNA, the CDR3 is TGTGCCAGCAGCTTTGAAGGGACTAGCGGGTCCTACAATGAGCAGTTCTTC. Translating it yields CASSFEGTSGSYNEQFF.

The chain is built from TRBV6-5 and TRBJ1-1; 7 bases align to TRBD1. This CDR3 spans 16 amino acids. Trimming at V came to 1 base and at J to 2 bases, leaving 7 bases not matched to a gene. The germline CDR1 and CDR2 sequences are MNHEY and SVGAGI. This chain's CDR3 is CASSYFPTGLNTEAFF. The CDR3 bases are TGTGCCAGCAGTTACTTCCCGACAGGGCTAAACACTGAAGCTTTCTTT.

V gene TRBV6-4 combines with J gene TRBJ2-2, with D possibly TRBD2 on 6 matching bases. Germline-derived CDR1 and CDR2 are MRHNA and SNTAGT. V gave up 5 bases and J gave up 7 bases, with 11 bases separating them. CDR3 length: 13 amino acids. This CDR3 is CASSPAGFGELFF. For the CDR3, the DNA is TGTGCCAGCAGTCCTGCGGGGTTCGGGGAGCTGTTTTTT.

Comment on this clone: One end of the junction fails to match germline, which may point to a read error. V gene TRBV18 combines with J gene TRBJ2-1; TRBD2 matches at 13 bases. This CDR3 has 15 amino acids. CDR1 is KGHSH, CDR2 LQKENI, per germline. The CDR3, as DNA: TGTGCCAGCTCCCCACTAGCGGGGGGGCTCAATGAGCAGTTCTTC. This translates into CASSPLAGGLNEQFF. The variable domain in full, completed from reference TRBV18 and TRBJ2-1, reads NAGVMQNPRHLVRRRGQEARLRCSPMKGHSHVYWYRQLPEEGLKFMVYLQKENIIDESGMPKERFSAEFPKEGPSILRIQQVVRGDSAAYFCASSPLAGGLNEQFFGPGTRLTVL.

The V call is TRBV6-6, the J call TRBJ2-7; D is uncertain. The CDR3 has 11 residues. Germline CDR1 and CDR2: MNHNY and SVGAGI (reference sequence). V was shortened by 8 bases and J by 6 bases, with 11 bases between the two germline ends. The CDR3 region has the DNA TGTGCCAGCTTGGGTCTTACCGAGCAGTACTTC. The encoded protein is CASLGLTEQYF.

The chain recombines TRBV6-4 with TRBJ2-2; TRBD1 matches 7 bases. J was trimmed by 4 bases and V by 2 bases; bases with no gene match: 10. CDR3 size: 17 residues. The germline gives CDR1 MRHNA, CDR2 SNTAGT. CDR3 DNA sequence: TGTGCCAGCAGTGACCTTAGTTCAAGGGGGCTCACCGGGGAGCTGTTTTTT. Encoded protein: CASSDLSSRGLTGELFF.

V gene TRBV7-2 combines with J gene TRBJ2-1, with a weak D call TRBD2 (5 bases). Germline values: CDR1 SGHTA, CDR2 FQGNSA. The V and J ends lost 0 bases and 6 bases respectively, with 9 bases between them. CDR3 length: 14 amino acids. The CDR3 DNA reads TGTGCCAGCAGCTTAGCTCCTAGCCCCAATGAGCAGTTCTTC. This gives the protein CASSLAPSPNEQFF.

This chain uses TRBV4-2 with TRBJ2-7, with 10 bases lining up with TRBD1. Germline values: CDR1 LGHNA, CDR2 YNFKEQ. With 0 bases clipped from V and 4 bases from J, the junction kept 6 bases outside the gene matches. CDR3 length: 16 residues. The CDR3: CASSQDSGQGGYEQYF. As DNA, the CDR3 is TGTGCCAGCAGCCAAGATAGTGGACAGGGGGGATACGAGCAGTACTTC.

The V gene is TRBV7-8, the J gene TRBJ1-1; the D gene is possibly TRBD1 (6 bases). Germline lookup yields CDR1 SGHVS and CDR2 FQNEAQ. This CDR3 contains 13 residues. Between the trimmed V and J ends, which lost 3 bases and 7 bases, there was a span of 12 bases. The CDR3 here is CASSLSGADEAFF. CDR3 coding DNA: TGTGCCAGCAGCTTGTCAGGGGCGGATGAAGCTTTCTTT.